Presented here are 26 T cell receptor beta chains from one specimen sequenced in a study of CD8+ T cells in alopecia areata (dated by TCRdb to the late 2010s). Receptors were amplified or captured by the immunoSEQ multiplex PCR assay. To provide template for TCR sequencing, every sample had RNA extracted and reverse transcribed into cDNA. TCRdb obtained this table from immuneACCESS and retained in-frame rearrangements with V and J assigned. These tables miss some clones; where compared with another copy, unresolved V genes account for less than half of the shortfall, and the remainder is unexplained. The table gives over 100,000 clones for this sample, with none occurring only once. The ten largest clones represent roughly a fifth of the sample. The specimen was lesional skin. The receptors derive from a C3H/HeJ mouse with alopecia areata. This strain possesses the MHC haplotype H2-k.

As for this clone: Gene names follow the mouse nomenclature. The sequence runs out 4 residues before the end of the CDR3; the remainder is reconstructed from the germline J gene. The gene calls are TRBV13-3 and TRBJ2-5; maybe TRBD1 (6 bases). Germline lookup yields CDR1 NNHDY and CDR2 SYVADS. The CDR3 extends over 12 amino acids. CDR3 loop: CASSPDRDTQYF. Partial CDR3 DNA: TGTGCCAGCAGCCCTGACAGGGAC.

For this clone: The TCRdb protein fails to match the DNA translation at residue 11; the protein reported here was translated from the DNA. Genes and germline are mouse. CDR3 region: CASTDSHSGNTLYF. The sequenced part of the CDR3 DNA is TGTGCCAGCACGGACAGCCATTCTGGAAATACG. The chain is built from TRBV19 and TRBJ1-3, with D possibly TRBD1 on 6 matching bases. The read ends 3 residues before the CDR3 terminus; that terminus is restored from the germline J gene. This CDR3 comprises 14 residues. V was trimmed by 6 bases and J by 0 bases, leaving 10 bases between them. Germline values: CDR1 FNHDT, CDR2 SITEND (reference sequence).

As concerns this clone: Gene names refer to mouse genes. The sequence runs out 4 residues before the end of the CDR3; the remainder is reconstructed from the germline J gene. The chain uses TRBV1 and TRBJ2-5, with 9 bases aligning to TRBD2. The CDR3 runs 15 residues. Germline assignment: CDR1 NSQYPW and CDR2 LRSPGD (reference sequence). Trimming took 2 bases from V and 3 from J; bases not matched to a gene: 3. The DNA read from the CDR3 is TGCACCTGCAGTGCAACCGGGACTGGGCAAGAC. This encodes CTCSATGTGQD. The entire CDR3 protein reads CTCSATGTGQDTQYF.

A remark on this clone: Gene and germline names: mouse. The read ends 4 residues early relative to the CDR3; the germline J gene fills the gap. The V gene is TRBV19, the J gene TRBJ2-1; 7 bases fit TRBD2. The CDR3 contains 14 residues. From germline, CDR1 is FNHDT and CDR2 SITEND (reference sequence). The J segment lost 5 bases and the V segment lost 0 bases, leaving 2 bases of the junction unmatched. The CDR3 region is CASSIVDWDAEQFF. The part of the CDR3 DNA that was read is TGTGCCAGCAGTATAGTAGACTGGGATGCT.

Only a few counts were recorded for this clone. The genes are named according to mouse. Sequencing ends 4 residues short of the CDR3 end; the germline J gene provides the rest. The gene calls are TRBV13-1 and TRBJ1-2; D gene unclear. V shed 5 bases and J shed 0 bases, with 8 bases lying between them. In germline, CDR1 is NSHNY, CDR2 SYGAGN. The length of the CDR3 is 13 residues. The sequenced part of the CDR3 DNA is TGTGCCAGCAGCGCAGAATCAAACTCC. Its protein product is CASSAESNS. The CDR3 in full is CASSAESNSDYTF.

In regard to this clone: Gene names follow the mouse nomenclature. The sequenced CDR3 bases are TGTGCTAGCAGTAGAGGGGACTGGTCCCCCTAT. Amino acid sequence: CASSRGDWSPY. The entire CDR3 is CASSRGDWSPYEQYF. V usage is TRBV17 and J usage is TRBJ2-7, with 8 positions matching TRBD2. The read falls 4 residues short of the CDR3 end, and the missing part is taken from the germline J gene. The CDR3 totals 15 residues. CDR1 MNHDT and CDR2 YYDKIL come from the germline V gene. With V trimmed by 1 base and J by 2 bases, 4 bases remained unmatched.

This clone has just a few counts. Gene names are mouse gene names. The CDR3 goes on 4 residues after the read ends, and that part is filled in from the germline J gene. The genes are TRBV13-3 and TRBJ2-5; 8 positions match TRBD2. J was trimmed by 2 bases and V by 0 bases; bases with no gene match: 8. Germline CDR1 is NNHDY and CDR2 is SYVADS. This CDR3 has 17 amino acids. Incomplete CDR3 DNA: TGTGCCAGCAGTGATGCAAGGCTGGGGGGCGTCCAAGAC. This translates into CASSDARLGGVQD. The complete CDR3 protein is CASSDARLGGVQDTQYF.

The table lists this clone with a few counts. Here the gene names and germline are mouse. The read terminates 4 residues ahead of where the CDR3 ends, so the germline J gene completes it. The chain uses TRBV19 and TRBJ2-3; TRBD1 might be the D (5 bases). Trimming pared 2 bases from V and 1 base from J, leaving 11 bases between. This CDR3 comprises 15 residues. Looked up from germline, CDR1 is FNHDT and CDR2 is SITEND (reference sequence). This chain's CDR3 is CASSILGHGAETLYF. CDR3 DNA (partial): TGTGCCAGCAGTATCCTTGGACACGGTGCAGAA.

Of note for this clone: The gene names here belong to mouse. The CDR3 end lies 4 residues beyond the end of the read and is filled in from the germline J gene. This chain uses TRBV13-3 with TRBJ1-2; possible D gene TRBD1, 5 bases. The CDR3 covers 14 residues. CDR1 and CDR2 (germline): NNHDY, SYVADS. The V end was cut by 0 bases, the J end by 4 bases, with 10 bases between. CDR3 DNA, as far as it was read: TGTGCCAGCAGTGATGGAGGGGTTGGCTCC. This gives the protein CASSDGGVGS. The whole CDR3 is CASSDGGVGSDYTF.

To note about this clone: These gene names are mouse names. The read falls 4 residues short of the CDR3 end, and the missing part is taken from the germline J gene. The rearrangement uses TRBV13-3 and TRBJ2-7, with TRBD1 as a possible D gene (5 bases). Germline CDR1 is NNHDY and CDR2 is SYVADS. V was shortened by 3 bases and J by 3 bases, with 10 bases between the two germline ends. This CDR3 comprises 13 residues. CDR3 sequence reads: CASSVSTVYEQYF. The part of the CDR3 DNA that was read is TGTGCCAGCAGTGTCTCGACAGTCTAT.

To note about this clone: Gene names follow the mouse nomenclature. The sequence runs out 4 residues before the end of the CDR3; the remainder is reconstructed from the germline J gene. V usage is TRBV13-1 and J usage is TRBJ2-7; 10 nucleotides match TRBD2. This CDR3 is built from 15 residues. Germline values: CDR1 NSHNY, CDR2 SYGAGN. The part of the CDR3 DNA that was read is TGTGCCAGCAGTGATCGCCTGGGGGGGCGCGAT. The encoded protein is CASSDRLGGRD. The CDR3, in full, reads CASSDRLGGRDEQYF.

Points on this clone: Mouse names are used for the genes. The read halts 4 residues ahead of the CDR3 end, with the missing end drawn from the germline J gene. The chain carries TRBV13-3 and TRBJ2-2; the D gene is possibly TRBD1 (5 bases). Between the trimmed V and J ends, which lost 4 bases and 1 base, there was a span of 8 bases. The germline V gene encodes CDR1 NNHDY and CDR2 SYVADS. This CDR3 contains 14 residues. CDR3 protein: CASSPQENTGQLYF. The part of the CDR3 DNA that was read is TGTGCCAGCAGTCCACAGGAAAACACCGGG.

This clone appeared a few times. The genes and germline here are from mouse. The CDR3 end falls 4 residues outside the read, so it is completed with the germline J gene. The chain carries TRBV13-3 and TRBJ2-7, with a possible D match to TRBD2 (6 bases). Germline V gives CDR1 NNHDY, CDR2 SYVADS. The CDR3 consists of 13 residues. The CDR3 DNA, read in part, is TGTGCCAGCAGTCCGCGCGGGGGGTAT. Translating gives CASSPRGGY. The whole CDR3 reads CASSPRGGYEQYF.

The table lists this clone with a few counts. All gene names here are mouse names. The read is 4 residues too short to cover the CDR3 end, so that end is filled in from the germline J gene. This chain links TRBV1 with TRBJ1-4; unclear D gene. In germline, CDR1 is NSQYPW, CDR2 LRSPGD (reference sequence). The CDR3 has 15 residues. The V gene lost 0 bases and the J gene lost 4 bases, with 9 bases spanning the gap. Incomplete CDR3 DNA: TGCACCTGCAGTGCAGACAACAGAAACAACGAA. Translated: CTCSADNRNNE. The CDR3, in full, reads CTCSADNRNNERLFF.

Remarks on this clone: Germline and genes here are mouse. The read terminates 4 residues ahead of where the CDR3 ends, so the germline J gene completes it. The chain is built from TRBV13-1 and TRBJ2-3; 13 positions agree with TRBD2. The junction had 2 bases not matched to a gene; V was cut back by 6 bases and J by 4 bases. The length of the CDR3 is 14 residues. The germline V gene encodes CDR1 NSHNY and CDR2 SYGAGN. CDR3 sequence reads: CASKDWGGPETLYF. The part of the CDR3 DNA that was read is TGTGCCAGCAAGGACTGGGGGGGCCCAGAA.

As concerns this clone: Translating the DNA gives a protein that differs from the TCRdb entry at residue 13; the protein shown here is that DNA translation. Genes and germline come from the mouse. The CDR3 is cut off 3 residues early in the read; its end comes from the germline J gene. The V gene is TRBV13-3, the J gene TRBJ1-3; D is unclear. V was shortened by 0 bases and J by 0 bases, with 10 bases between the two germline ends. Germline V gene lookup returns CDR1 NNHDY and CDR2 SYVADS. This CDR3 contains 16 residues. CDR3 in amino acids: CASSDEWTTSGNTLYF. CDR3 DNA (partial): TGTGCCAGCAGTGATGAATGGACTACTTCTGGAAATACG.

This clone occurred a few times. Gene names are mouse gene names. The read falls 4 residues short of the CDR3 end, and the missing part is taken from the germline J gene. This sequence joins TRBV13-3 and TRBJ1-2; perhaps TRBD1 as D (6 bases). V shed 4 bases and J shed 4 bases, with 14 bases lying between them. CDR1 and CDR2 from the germline V gene are NNHDY and SYVADS. CDR3 size: 14 residues. The covered CDR3 bases are TGTGCCAGCAGTTCTCCAGGGGACGGCTCC. Its protein product is CASSSPGDGS. Given in full, the CDR3 is CASSSPGDGSDYTF.

This clone showed up many times. Germline and genes here are mouse. The sequence runs out 4 residues before the end of the CDR3; the remainder is reconstructed from the germline J gene. The J gene is TRBJ1-2, the V gene TRBV13-3; D might be TRBD1 (5 bases). The ends were cut back, 2 bases at V and 1 base at J, with 9 bases in the middle. Germline V gene sequence: CDR1 NNHDY, CDR2 SYVADS. The length of the CDR3 is 14 residues. The part of the CDR3 DNA that was read is TGTGCCAGCAGTGAGGAGGGGAAAAACTCC. Its translation: CASSEEGKNS. The whole CDR3 region reads CASSEEGKNSDYTF.

For this clone: These gene names are mouse names. This CDR3 is CASSDGTDDTGQLYF. CDR3 DNA, as far as it was read: TGTGCCAGCAGTGATGGGACAGACGACACCGGG. The chain combines TRBV13-3 with TRBJ2-2; maybe TRBD1 (6 bases). The CDR3 end falls 4 residues outside the read, so it is completed with the germline J gene. The V and J ends lost 0 bases and 3 bases respectively, with 9 bases between them. The CDR3 loop spans 15 amino acids. Germline assignment: CDR1 NNHDY and CDR2 SYVADS.

This clone was counted ten times or more. Mouse gene names and germline throughout. The CDR3 end lies 4 residues beyond the end of the read and is filled in from the germline J gene. Other DNA sequences within the sample encode an identical CDR3. The J gene is TRBJ2-7, the V gene TRBV17, with D maybe TRBD1 (5 bases). Germline V gene sequence: CDR1 MNHDT, CDR2 YYDKIL. Trimming shortened V by 1 base and J by 3 bases, and 7 bases separated the two germline ends. The CDR3 consists of 13 residues. The chain's CDR3 is CASSRAGYYEQYF. The sequenced part of the CDR3 DNA is TGTGCTAGCAGTAGAGCAGGGTACTAT.

Regarding this clone: Gene names denote mouse genes. The read terminates 4 residues before the CDR3 end, so the remaining end is supplied by the germline J gene. The chain links TRBV19 to TRBJ2-3, with 10 nucleotides matching TRBD1. The CDR3 length is 15 residues. With 2 bases clipped from V and 4 bases from J, the junction kept 4 bases outside the gene matches. Germline CDR1 and CDR2: FNHDT and SITEND (reference sequence). The DNA read from the CDR3 is TGTGCCAGCAGTATTGGGGGACAGGGGTCAGAA. Amino acid sequence: CASSIGGQGSE. The full-length CDR3 reads as CASSIGGQGSETLYF.

On this clone itself: Gene labels here are mouse ones. Sequencing ends 4 residues short of the CDR3 end; the germline J gene provides the rest. The rearrangement uses TRBV13-1 and TRBJ2-4; 8 bases are a match to TRBD2. Losses at the gene ends were 1 base for V and 3 bases for J; bases not matched to a gene: 4. The length of the CDR3 is 15 residues. The germline V gene encodes CDR1 NSHNY and CDR2 SYGAGN. The CDR3 DNA, read in part, is TGTGCCAGCAGTGATTGGTCTGGGGGGCAAAAC. Its protein product is CASSDWSGGQN. The complete CDR3 reads CASSDWSGGQNTLYF.

With regard to this clone: The gene symbols are mouse symbols. Read sequence stops 4 residues before the CDR3 end, and the germline J gene provides the missing end. The chain is built from TRBV5 and TRBJ2-3, with 12 bases aligning to TRBD2. Germline lookup yields CDR1 LGHNA and CDR2 YNLKQL (reference sequence). This CDR3 comprises 17 residues. V lost 3 bases to trimming and J lost 0 bases; unmatched junction nucleotides: 4. The part of the CDR3 DNA that was read is TGTGCCAGCAGCCAGGGACTGGGGGGTTTTAGTGCAGAA. It specifies CASSQGLGGFSAE. The complete CDR3 sequence is CASSQGLGGFSAETLYF.

On this clone itself: Here the gene names and germline are mouse. From the germline J gene comes the end of the CDR3, since the read stops 4 residues before it. The chain employs TRBV1 and TRBJ1-1, with no clear D. CDR3 size: 14 residues. Per the germline V gene, CDR1 is NSQYPW and CDR2 is LRSPGD (reference sequence). The CDR3 reads CTCSAPTLGPEVFF. CDR3 bases read: TGCACCTGCAGTGCCCCAACCTTGGGTCCA.

With respect to this clone: The listed TCRdb protein conflicts with the DNA translation at residue 14, and the protein shown is translated directly from the DNA. The listed genes are named as in mouse. The read stops 3 residues short of the end of the CDR3; the missing end is completed from the germline J gene. This chain joins TRBV13-3 and TRBJ1-6, with D possibly TRBD1 on 6 matching bases. TRBJ1-6 has ORF status, its function being uncertain. Germline CDR1 reads NNHDY; CDR2 reads SYVADS. This CDR3 has 17 residues. The germline V and J ends were trimmed by 0 bases and 0 bases, with 10 bases remaining between them. The CDR3 protein is CASSDGRDNSYNSPLYF. The covered CDR3 bases are TGTGCCAGCAGTGATGGCCGGGACAATTCCTATAATTCGCCC.

Of note for this clone: Mouse gene names and germline throughout. The read finishes 4 residues shy of the CDR3 end, and the germline J gene is used to complete it. The chain carries TRBV13-3 and TRBJ2-2; maybe TRBD1 (6 bases). Trimming removed 4 bases from V and 3 bases from J, with 13 bases in between. Germline CDR1 and CDR2: NNHDY and SYVADS. The CDR3 has 15 residues. CDR3 amino acids: CASSLDSEDTGQLYF. The DNA read from the CDR3 is TGTGCCAGCAGTCTGGACAGTGAGGACACCGGG.